The 7 T cell receptor beta chains in this list originate from one sample, sequenced in a study of T cell responses to AZD1222 COVID-19 vaccine. Clones were read by immunoSEQ multiplex PCR, and TCRdb kept only the in-frame ones, dropping some. The profile shows 60,000 to 70,000 clones, roughly four fifths of them singletons. The sequencing here drew on peripheral blood, taken on day 0 of AZD1222 vaccination. The receptors shown here come from an adult in good health.

This clone was picked up a small number of times. The rearrangement links TRBV7-9 to TRBJ1-1, with 8 bases matching TRBD1. With V trimmed by 7 bases and J by 6 bases, 7 bases remained unmatched. In germline, CDR1 is SEHNR, CDR2 FQNEAQ (reference sequence). The CDR3 has 13 amino acids. The CDR3 here is CASTPGQGPEAFF. Written as DNA, the CDR3 is TGTGCCAGCACCCCCGGACAGGGCCCTGAAGCTTTCTTT.

The chain recombines TRBV21-1 with TRBJ2-3; the table's TRBD2 call for D was not verified on the DNA. TRBV21-1 is a documented pseudogene. The CDR3 totals 17 residues. Here the CDR3 DNA reads TGTGCCAGCAGCAAAGTTGATTGCGGGGGGGCCTTAGATACGCAGTATTTT. Encoded protein: CASSKVDCGGALDTQYF.

V usage is TRBV11-1 and J usage is TRBJ2-1; TRBD2 agrees at 10 bases. V shed 0 bases, J shed 5 bases, and the junction held 7 bases outside the gene matches. This CDR3 is built from 17 residues. Germline V gene data show CDR1 as SGHAT and CDR2 as FQDESV (reference sequence). The CDR3 region has the DNA TGTGCCAGCAGCTTAGCCGGAGCGGGGGGGCGCCACAATGAGCAGTTCTTC. This translates into CASSLAGAGGRHNEQFF.

V usage is TRBV6-5 and J usage is TRBJ2-7; D is undetermined. The germline gives CDR1 MNHEY, CDR2 SVGAGI. The CDR3 loop spans 14 amino acids. V lost 4 bases to trimming and J lost 6 bases, with 16 bases between them. CDR3: CASSSNPFGSEQYF. The CDR3 nucleotides read TGTGCCAGCAGTTCAAACCCCTTTGGCTCCGAGCAGTACTTC.

The DNA of the CDR3 is TGTGCCAGTAGTATAGCCGCCCGGGGATACACCTTC. Translation gives CASSIAARGYTF. The V call is TRBV19, the J call TRBJ1-2; D uncertain. V lost 1 base and J lost 11, with 11 bases in between. CDR1 and CDR2 from the germline V gene are LNHDA and SQIVND (reference sequence). CDR3 length: 12 residues.

The rearrangement links TRBV5-1 to TRBJ1-1, with TRBD1 matching over 8 bases. CDR3 length: 15 amino acids. From germline, CDR1 is SGHRS and CDR2 YFSETQ. V lost 4 bases, J lost 1 base, and 6 bases stayed unmatched. The CDR3 DNA sequence: TGCGCCAGCAGCCAAGGGACAGGAACGAACACTGAAGCTTTCTTT. This encodes CASSQGTGTNTEAFF.

The count of this clone is one. This rearrangement joins TRBV3-1 (or the pseudogene TRBV3-2) to TRBJ2-6, with no clear D. With 4 bases removed from V and 3 bases from J, the gap between germline ends came to 13 bases. Germline-derived CDR1 and CDR2 are LGHDT and YNNKEL (reference sequence). This CDR3 has 16 amino acids. CDR3 bases: TGTGCCAGCAGCCTGGCTGGCAGACTTGGGGCCAACGTCCTGACTTTC. It encodes CASSLAGRLGANVLTF.